This T cell receptor beta chain was recovered during a study of T-cell memory formation after mild COVID-19. MiXCR, applied by TCRdb to the 5' RACE reads, yields one record per CDR3 protein. The table shows about 62,000 distinct CDR3 sequences, with 9.3% occurring only once. CDR1 is SQVTM and CDR2 is ANQGSEA in the germline V gene. V dropped 7 bases and J dropped 6 bases, with 12 bases sitting between them. This CDR3 comprises 12 residues. This TCR came from a man aged 18-30 years who had mild COVID-19 (a few samples of this study predate the infection). Cell type and time point are not known. V and J are TRBV29-1 and TRBJ2-2, with D uncertain. The sample taken for sequencing was PBMCs or a T cell subset sorted from them (not recorded which). The CDR3 sequence: CSAGDTAGELFF. The CDR3 DNA reads TGCAGCGCTGGAGACACCGCCGGGGAGCTGTTTTTT.